These 5 T cell receptor beta chains were sequenced from one sample in a study of T-cell reconstitution after alpha-beta-depleted transplantation in children. As it was prepared, the TCRbeta library received unique molecular identifiers. TCRdb re-called the PCR reads with MiXCR, one entry per CDR3 protein. The sample carries approximately 500,000 distinct CDR3 sequences, 8% to 11% recorded once. Here the sequenced sample was PBMCs, taken before TCRalphabeta/CD19-depleted stem cell transplant. Source of these receptors: a child aged 2-15 years with inherited bone marrow failure, due to receive a stem cell transplant.

At least ten counts were recorded for this clonotype. This chain uses TRBV7-2 with TRBJ2-3; 9 nucleotides match TRBD1. The CDR3 length is 14 residues. With 10 bases clipped from V and 4 bases from J, the junction kept 9 bases outside the gene matches. Germline V gives CDR1 SGHTA, CDR2 FQGNSA. CDR3: CATFRDRDADTQYF. Written as DNA, the CDR3 is TGTGCCACCTTTAGGGACAGGGATGCAGATACGCAGTATTTT.

The chain uses TRBV20-1 and TRBJ2-3, with D uncertain. Germline assignment: CDR1 DFQATT and CDR2 SNEGSKA (reference sequence). V was trimmed by 5 bases and J by 7 bases, leaving 19 bases between them. CDR3 length equals 14 residues. The CDR3 region has the DNA TGCAGTGCTTTCGGACCAGCAAAGCCGTATACGCAGTATTTT. This encodes CSAFGPAKPYTQYF.

This clonotype was detected ten times or more. The gene calls are TRBV6-2 or TRBV6-3 and TRBJ1-5; tentatively, D is TRBD1 (6 bases). The germline CDR1 and CDR2 sequences are MNHEY and SVGEGT. The germline V and J ends were trimmed by 4 bases and 1 base, with 11 bases remaining between them. The CDR3 is 15 residues long. CDR3 bases: TGTGCCAGCAGTTTTCACAGGGACAGCAATCAGCCCCAGCATTTT. This translates into CASSFHRDSNQPQHF.

This clonotype was detected only a few times. This chain uses TRBV11-3 with TRBJ2-1, with 8 bases that match TRBD1. CDR1 SGHNT and CDR2 YENEEA come from the germline V gene. The CDR3 runs 15 residues. The ends lost 1 base at V and 8 bases at J; junction bases unmatched: 7. DNA of the CDR3: TGTGCCAGCAGCTTAGGTGGACAGGGACAAGATGAGCAGTTCTTC. This gives the protein CASSLGGQGQDEQFF.

This clonotype was seen a few times. The chain employs TRBV5-1 and TRBJ2-5; unclear D gene. This CDR3 spans 14 amino acids. V was cut by 0 bases and J by 7 bases, with 13 bases left in between. The germline gives CDR1 SGHRS, CDR2 YFSETQ. Here the CDR3 reads CASSLEVGSGTQYF. CDR3 bases: TGCGCCAGCAGCTTGGAAGTGGGGTCAGGGACCCAGTACTTC.